This is a list of T cell receptor beta chains from one sample in a study of T cells in Graves' hyperthyroidism and ophthalmopathy. TCRdb fed the multiplex PCR reads into MiXCR, producing one record per CDR3 protein. This table holds 200,000 to 300,000 distinct CDR3 sequences, over 15% found once. Sequencing used blood. Receptor source: a woman aged 18-35 years with Graves' ophthalmopathy. Each CDR3 is given with its conserved first and last residue. The D gene is left open where the match is weak. Size is stated for part of the rows, as once, few or many counts, or as a class when the clone is expanded.

D gene: TRBD1
clone size: .
J gene: TRBJ1-2
V gene: TRBV28
CDR3 protein: CAGSLSQGVYGYTF
CDR3 DNA: TGTGCCGGCAGTTTATCGCAGGGGGTCTATGGCTACACCTTC

D gene: .
clone size: few
J gene: TRBJ2-2
V gene: TRBV24-1
CDR3 protein: CATSDSTRANTGELFF
CDR3 DNA: TGTGCCACCAGTGATTCGACGAGGGCGAACACCGGGGAGCTGTTTTTT

D gene: TRBD1
clone size: many
J gene: TRBJ1-4
V gene: TRBV29-1
CDR3 protein: CSGMTGGMGKLFF
CDR3 DNA: TGCAGCGGGATGACAGGGGGCATGGGAAAACTGTTTTTT

D gene: TRBD2
clone size: many
J gene: TRBJ2-1
V gene: TRBV2
CDR3 protein: CASRNPGLASSQFF
CDR3 DNA: TGTGCCAGCAGAAACCCGGGACTAGCGTCCTCCCAGTTCTTC

D gene: .
clone size: many
J gene: TRBJ2-5
V gene: TRBV3-1
CDR3 protein: CASSQGVETQYF
CDR3 DNA: TGTGCCAGCAGCCAAGGGGTGGAGACCCAGTACTTC

D gene: TRBD2
clone size: .
J gene: TRBJ2-1
V gene: TRBV6-2/TRBV6-3
CDR3 protein: CASRRTSGRYEQFF
CDR3 DNA: TGTGCCAGCAGGCGGACTAGCGGGAGGTATGAGCAGTTCTTC

D gene: .
clone size: many
J gene: TRBJ1-1
V gene: TRBV2
CDR3 protein: CASRDVWGYNTEAFF
CDR3 DNA: TGTGCCAGCAGGGACGTTTGGGGCTACAACACTGAAGCTTTCTTT

D gene: .
clone size: .
J gene: TRBJ2-2
V gene: TRBV12-5
CDR3 protein: CASGLEGAGELFF
CDR3 DNA: TGTGCTAGTGGTTTGGAGGGGGCCGGGGAGCTGTTTTTT

D gene: TRBD2
clone size: many
J gene: TRBJ2-7
V gene: TRBV11-3
CDR3 protein: CASSGRSGGGQHEQYF
CDR3 DNA: TGTGCCAGCAGCGGTAGAAGCGGGGGGGGTCAGCACGAGCAGTACTTC

D gene: .
clone size: many
J gene: TRBJ2-5
V gene: TRBV4-1
CDR3 protein: CASSPELGDHQETQYF
CDR3 DNA: TGCGCCAGCAGCCCCGAGTTGGGGGACCACCAAGAGACCCAGTACTTC

D gene: TRBD2
clone size: .
J gene: TRBJ2-7
V gene: TRBV28
CDR3 protein: CASSSTAGAGYEQYF
CDR3 DNA: TGTGCCAGCAGCTCCACCGCGGGAGCAGGGTACGAGCAGTACTTC

D gene: TRBD1
clone size: few
J gene: TRBJ1-2
V gene: TRBV24-1
CDR3 protein: CATSDPGQNYGYTF
CDR3 DNA: TGTGCCACCAGTGACCCGGGACAGAACTATGGCTACACCTTC

D gene: TRBD2
clone size: many
J gene: TRBJ2-3
V gene: TRBV4-2
CDR3 protein: CASSQGVASGRTDTQYF
CDR3 DNA: TGTGCCAGCAGCCAAGGAGTGGCTAGCGGCCGCACAGATACGCAGTATTTT

D gene: .
clone size: few
J gene: TRBJ1-4
V gene: TRBV15
CDR3 protein: CATSRDLAGTEKLFF
CDR3 DNA: TGTGCCACCAGCAGAGATCTGGCCGGAACCGAAAAACTGTTTTTT

D gene: TRBD1
clone size: many
J gene: TRBJ1-4
V gene: TRBV28
CDR3 protein: CASSSVAGGNEKLFF
CDR3 DNA: TGTGCCAGCAGTTCCGTGGCAGGGGGTAATGAAAAACTGTTTTTT

D gene: .
clone size: .
J gene: TRBJ2-2
V gene: TRBV2
CDR3 protein: CASSFSGELFF
CDR3 DNA: TGTGCCAGCAGTTTCTCTGGGGAGCTGTTTTTT

D gene: TRBD1
clone size: many
J gene: TRBJ2-7
V gene: TRBV6-2/TRBV6-3
CDR3 protein: CASSTRTGAYEQYF
CDR3 DNA: TGTGCCAGCAGTACCCGGACAGGAGCCTACGAGCAGTACTTC

D gene: TRBD1
clone size: few
J gene: TRBJ2-7
V gene: TRBV28
CDR3 protein: CASRDQDRAYEQYF
CDR3 DNA: TGTGCCAGCAGGGACCAAGACAGGGCCTACGAGCAGTACTTC

D gene: TRBD1
clone size: many
J gene: TRBJ1-1
V gene: TRBV18
CDR3 protein: CASSQGDDAFF
CDR3 DNA: TGTGCCAGCTCGCAGGGGGACGACGCTTTCTTT

D gene: TRBD1
clone size: medium-sized
J gene: TRBJ1-1
V gene: TRBV20-1
CDR3 protein: CSARPPDRGLWNTEAFF
CDR3 DNA: TGCAGTGCTAGACCGCCGGACAGGGGGCTTTGGAACACTGAAGCTTTCTTT

D gene: .
clone size: many
J gene: TRBJ1-2
V gene: TRBV28
CDR3 protein: CASRARGVEKGYTF
CDR3 DNA: TGTGCCAGCAGGGCCCGGGGGGTTGAGAAGGGCTACACCTTC

D gene: TRBD2
clone size: many
J gene: TRBJ2-5
V gene: TRBV7-2
CDR3 protein: CASSLEYLAGGPKETQYF
CDR3 DNA: TGTGCCAGCAGCTTAGAGTATCTAGCGGGGGGGCCTAAAGAGACCCAGTACTTC

D gene: TRBD2
clone size: .
J gene: TRBJ2-7
V gene: TRBV19
CDR3 protein: CASSIAGSSYEQYF
CDR3 DNA: TGTGCCAGTAGCATAGCGGGGAGCTCCTACGAGCAGTACTTC

D gene: .
clone size: many
J gene: TRBJ2-1
V gene: TRBV20-1
CDR3 protein: CSARDLRARGVTYEQFF
CDR3 DNA: TGCAGTGCTAGAGATCTTCGAGCGAGGGGGGTTACTTATGAGCAGTTCTTC

D gene: .
clone size: many
J gene: TRBJ2-7
V gene: TRBV12-3/TRBV12-4
CDR3 protein: CASSFTGDVSYEQYF
CDR3 DNA: TGTGCCAGCAGTTTTACGGGGGACGTCTCCTACGAGCAGTACTTC

D gene: TRBD1
clone size: many
J gene: TRBJ2-4
V gene: TRBV7-2
CDR3 protein: CASSLVSTGQGVLGKNIQYF
CDR3 DNA: TGTGCCAGCAGCTTAGTATCCACGGGACAGGGGGTCCTAGGCAAAAACATTCAGTACTTC

D gene: .
clone size: many
J gene: TRBJ1-1
V gene: TRBV5-6
CDR3 protein: CASSLHQVNTEAFF
CDR3 DNA: TGTGCCAGCAGCCTACACCAGGTGAACACTGAAGCTTTCTTT

D gene: .
clone size: many
J gene: TRBJ1-5
V gene: TRBV27
CDR3 protein: CASSPSLYSNQPQHF
CDR3 DNA: TGTGCCAGCAGTCCCTCCCTCTATAGCAATCAGCCCCAGCATTTT

D gene: .
clone size: many
J gene: TRBJ2-7
V gene: TRBV7-2
CDR3 protein: CASSPRAGAGYEQYF
CDR3 DNA: TGTGCCAGCAGCCCCAGGGCGGGGGCGGGGTACGAGCAGTACTTC

D gene: .
clone size: many
J gene: TRBJ1-2
V gene: TRBV18
CDR3 protein: CASSHDGTPNYGYTF
CDR3 DNA: TGTGCCAGCTCTCACGACGGGACCCCTAACTATGGCTACACCTTC

D gene: .
clone size: many
J gene: TRBJ2-2
V gene: TRBV6-1
CDR3 protein: CASSELGSTGELFF
CDR3 DNA: TGTGCCAGCAGTGAGCTGGGCTCGACCGGGGAGCTGTTTTTT

D gene: TRBD2
clone size: many
J gene: TRBJ2-1
V gene: TRBV6-1
CDR3 protein: CASIRRPGTSGRGEQFF
CDR3 DNA: TGTGCCAGCATCCGACGGCCCGGGACTAGCGGGAGGGGCGAGCAGTTCTTC

D gene: TRBD2
clone size: .
J gene: TRBJ2-1
V gene: TRBV11-2
CDR3 protein: CASSLARGLAGVAEQFF
CDR3 DNA: TGTGCCAGCAGCTTAGCACGGGGACTAGCGGGGGTGGCTGAGCAGTTCTTC

D gene: .
clone size: few
J gene: TRBJ2-3
V gene: TRBV4-2
CDR3 protein: CASSHGTGSTDTQYF
CDR3 DNA: TGTGCCAGCAGCCACGGGACGGGGAGCACAGATACGCAGTATTTT

D gene: .
clone size: many
J gene: TRBJ2-5
V gene: TRBV7-3
CDR3 protein: CASSFLGGTGETQYF
CDR3 DNA: TGTGCCAGCAGCTTTCTTGGCGGAACAGGGGAGACCCAGTACTTC

D gene: .
clone size: many
J gene: TRBJ1-4
V gene: TRBV4-1
CDR3 protein: CASSHQETANEKLFF
CDR3 DNA: TGCGCCAGCAGCCATCAGGAGACGGCTAATGAAAAACTGTTTTTT

D gene: .
clone size: .
J gene: TRBJ2-7
V gene: TRBV28
CDR3 protein: CANSLCRGGEQYF
CDR3 DNA: TGTGCCAACAGTTTGTGCAGGGGGGGCGAGCAGTACTTC

D gene: .
clone size: many
J gene: TRBJ2-1
V gene: TRBV2
CDR3 protein: CASSEIRGSRQFF
CDR3 DNA: TGTGCCAGCAGTGAAATAAGAGGCAGCCGTCAGTTCTTC

D gene: .
clone size: many
J gene: TRBJ1-5
V gene: TRBV12-5
CDR3 protein: CASGFSNQPQHF
CDR3 DNA: TGTGCTAGTGGTTTTAGCAATCAGCCCCAGCATTTT

D gene: .
clone size: many
J gene: TRBJ2-7
V gene: TRBV6-1
CDR3 protein: CASSYGRDSYEQYF
CDR3 DNA: TGTGCCAGCAGTTACGGGCGGGACTCCTACGAGCAGTACTTC

D gene: .
clone size: .
J gene: TRBJ1-4
V gene: TRBV6-1
CDR3 protein: CASSWGEKLFF
CDR3 DNA: TGTGCCAGCAGTTGGGGGGAAAAACTGTTTTTT

D gene: .
clone size: .
J gene: TRBJ2-2
V gene: TRBV9
CDR3 protein: CASSGMSNGHGELFF
CDR3 DNA: TGTGCCAGCAGCGGAATGTCCAACGGCCACGGGGAGCTGTTTTTT